This T cell receptor (beta chain) came from a study of T cell responses to AZD1222 COVID-19 vaccine. Study-level results: Spike-specific TCR breadth and depth both grew after two AZD1222 doses. Unmutated variant regions reportedly attract nearly half of all spike-specific TCRs.

The method was immunoSEQ multiplex PCR; TCRdb's version includes in-frame clones alone and lacks a portion of them. The sample comprises about 110,000 clones, 90% of which are singletons, and 5% to 6% rests with the top ten. A note on this clone: The target antigen is unknown.

Germline V lookup: CDR1 LGHNA, CDR2 YNFKEQ. V shed 4 bases and J shed 2 bases, with 15 bases lying between them. The CDR3 has 15 residues. The clonotype originates from an adult in good health. J is TRBJ2-7 and V is TRBV4-2, with a weak D call TRBD1 (6 bases). The sample in question was peripheral blood, obtained on day 0 of AZD1222 vaccination. The CDR3 region is CASSPGQRMTYEQYF. The CDR3 nucleotides are TGTGCCAGCAGCCCAGGACAGCGAATGACCTACGAGCAGTACTTC.